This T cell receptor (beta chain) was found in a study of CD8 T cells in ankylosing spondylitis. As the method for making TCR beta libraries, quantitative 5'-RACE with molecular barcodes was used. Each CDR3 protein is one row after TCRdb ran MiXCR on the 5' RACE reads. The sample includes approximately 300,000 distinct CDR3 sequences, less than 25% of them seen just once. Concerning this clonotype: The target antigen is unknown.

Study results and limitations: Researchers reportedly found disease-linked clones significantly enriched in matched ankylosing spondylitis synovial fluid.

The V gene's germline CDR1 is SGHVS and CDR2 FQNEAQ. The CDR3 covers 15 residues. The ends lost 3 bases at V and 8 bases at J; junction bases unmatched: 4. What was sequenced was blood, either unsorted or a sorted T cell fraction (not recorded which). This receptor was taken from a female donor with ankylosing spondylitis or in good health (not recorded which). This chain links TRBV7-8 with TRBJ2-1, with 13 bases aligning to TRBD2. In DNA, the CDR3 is TGTGCCAGCAGCTTGGGGACTAGCGGGACGGATGAGCAGTTCTTC. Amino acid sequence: CASSLGTSGTDEQFF.